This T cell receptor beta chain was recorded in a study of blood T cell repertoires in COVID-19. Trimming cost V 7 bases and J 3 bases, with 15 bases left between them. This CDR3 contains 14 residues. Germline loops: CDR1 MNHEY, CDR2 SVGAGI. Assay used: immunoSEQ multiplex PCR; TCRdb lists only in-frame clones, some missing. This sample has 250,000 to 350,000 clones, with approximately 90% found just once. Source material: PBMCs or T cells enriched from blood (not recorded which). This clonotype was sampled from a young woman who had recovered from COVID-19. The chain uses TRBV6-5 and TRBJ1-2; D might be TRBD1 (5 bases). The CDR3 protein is CASTLPQGYYGYTF. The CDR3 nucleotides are TGTGCCAGCACCCTTCCCCAGGGTTACTATGGCTACACCTTC.